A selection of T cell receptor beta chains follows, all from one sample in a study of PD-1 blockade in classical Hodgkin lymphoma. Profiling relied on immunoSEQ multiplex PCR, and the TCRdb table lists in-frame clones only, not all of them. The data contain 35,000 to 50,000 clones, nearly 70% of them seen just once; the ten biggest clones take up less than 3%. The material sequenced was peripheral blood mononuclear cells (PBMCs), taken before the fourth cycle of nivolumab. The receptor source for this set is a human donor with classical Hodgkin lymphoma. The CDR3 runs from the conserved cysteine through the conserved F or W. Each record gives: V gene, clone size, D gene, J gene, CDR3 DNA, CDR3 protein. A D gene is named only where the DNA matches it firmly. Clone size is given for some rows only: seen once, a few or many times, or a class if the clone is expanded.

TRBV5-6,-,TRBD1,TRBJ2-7,TGTGCCAGCAGCTCCGGGACAGCCTTTTACGAGCAGTACTTC,CASSSGTAFYEQYF
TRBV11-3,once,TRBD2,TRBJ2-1,TGTGCCAGCAGCCCTCAAGGTTGGCGGGGGTCTGACAATGAGCAGTTCTTC,CASSPQGWRGSDNEQFF
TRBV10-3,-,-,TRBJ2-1,TGTGCCATCAGTGTGGCCGACATTAGCTCCTACAATGAGCAGTTCTTC,CAISVADISSYNEQFF
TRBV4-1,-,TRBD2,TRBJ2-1,TGCGCCAGCAGCCAAGTACTAGCGGTCGTTAATGAGCAGTTCTTC,CASSQVLAVVNEQFF
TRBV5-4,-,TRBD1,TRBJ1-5,TGTGCCAGCAGCCGGGACAGGGGGGAGAATCAGCCCCAGCATTTT,CASSRDRGENQPQHF
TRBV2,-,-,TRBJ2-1,TGTGCCAGCAGTGAAGCCTTCGAGAGGAATGAGCAGTTCTTC,CASSEAFERNEQFF
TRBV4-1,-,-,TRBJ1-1,TGCGCCAGCACCCAGTCGGGGGGCGGGAACACTGAAGCTTTCTTT,CASTQSGGGNTEAFF
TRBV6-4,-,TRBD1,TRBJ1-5,TGTGCCAGCAGTGACTCGATAGAGGAAGACAGGGGACAGCCCCAGCATTTT,CASSDSIEEDRGQPQHF
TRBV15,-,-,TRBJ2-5,TGTGCCACCAGCACCCCACTCCTGGACAGCGTGGAGACCCAGTACTTC,CATSTPLLDSVETQYF
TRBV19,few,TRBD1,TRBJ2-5,TGTGCCAGCGAAGACAGGGGAAGGGGCGAGACCCAGTACTTC,CASEDRGRGETQYF
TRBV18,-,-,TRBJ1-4,TGTGCCAGCTCACCAACGGTGTTCGACCCAACTAATGAAAAACTGTTTTTT,CASSPTVFDPTNEKLFF
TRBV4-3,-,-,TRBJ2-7,TGCGCCAGCAGCCAAGGCACGGGTTTAGCCGGTACCTACGAGCAGTACTTC,CASSQGTGLAGTYEQYF
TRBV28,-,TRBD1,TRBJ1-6,TGTGCCAGCAGTTTGGGGACAGATTATTCACCCCTCCACTTT,CASSLGTDYSPLHF
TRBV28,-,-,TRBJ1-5,TGTGCCAGCAGTTTGTTTGTCTTTTCCAATCAGCCCCAGCATTTT,CASSLFVFSNQPQHF
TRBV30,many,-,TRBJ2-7,TGTGCCTGGAACTTGCGGGGCTCCTACGAGCAGTACTTC,CAWNLRGSYEQYF
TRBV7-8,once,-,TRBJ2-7,TGTGCCAGCAGCCCCCCGAACGGTGGGTTCCACGAGCAGTACTTC,CASSPPNGGFHEQYF
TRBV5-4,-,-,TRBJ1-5,TGTGCCAGCAGCTTGGGGGCAGGTAGCAATCAGCCCCAGCATTTT,CASSLGAGSNQPQHF
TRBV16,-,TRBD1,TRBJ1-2,TGTGCCAGCAGCCTTTATAATTCGGACAGGGGCCGCGGCTACACCTTC,CASSLYNSDRGRGYTF
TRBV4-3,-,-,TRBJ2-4,TGCGCCAGCAGCCAAGATAGAACCCAAGGGATTCAGTACTTC,CASSQDRTQGIQYF
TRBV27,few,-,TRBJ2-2,TGTGCCAGCAGGAAAACACAGGGTCGGGCCACCGGTTACGGCGGGGAGCTGTTTTTT,CASRKTQGRATGYGGELFF
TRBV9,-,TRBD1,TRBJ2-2,TGTGCCAGCAGCGAAAGGGGACAGGGGGACACCGGGGAGCTGTTTTTT,CASSERGQGDTGELFF
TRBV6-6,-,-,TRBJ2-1,TGTGCCAGCAGTTACGGCGTGGGGTCCGGGAATGAGCAGTTCTTC,CASSYGVGSGNEQFF
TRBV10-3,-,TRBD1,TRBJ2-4,TGTGCCATCAGTCATGAGGGACAGGGAAGAGTTCAGTACTTC,CAISHEGQGRVQYF
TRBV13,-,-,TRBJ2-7,TGTGCCAGCAGCCTACCGGGACAAGGTTTCTACGAGCAGTACTTC,CASSLPGQGFYEQYF
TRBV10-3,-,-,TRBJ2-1,TGTGCCATCAGTGAGAACGGTTACAATGAGCAGTTCTTC,CAISENGYNEQFF
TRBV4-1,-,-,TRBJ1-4,TGCGCCAGCAGCCAAGAAGGCAGGGAACTGTTTTTT,CASSQEGRELFF
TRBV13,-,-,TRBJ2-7,TGTGTCAGCAGCAATCCGATCACTCGGGAGCAGTACTTC,CVSSNPITREQYF
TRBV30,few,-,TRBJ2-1,TGTGCCTGGACTAGAACTAGGGCCGCGAATGAGCAGTTCTTC,CAWTRTRAANEQFF
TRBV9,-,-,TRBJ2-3,TGTGCCAGCAGCGGCCCTACAACCGGTAGGGATACGCAGTATTTT,CASSGPTTGRDTQYF
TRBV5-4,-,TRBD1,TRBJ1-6,TGTGCCAGCAGCCCAAGGACAGGGATAAATTCACCCCTCCACTTT,CASSPRTGINSPLHF
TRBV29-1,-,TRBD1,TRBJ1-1,TGCAGCGTGACGATCTTTCGGACAGGGAAGAACACTGAAGCTTTCTTT,CSVTIFRTGKNTEAFF
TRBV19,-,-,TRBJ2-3,TGTGCCAGCAGGACGGACTGGAGCACAGATACGCAGTATTTT,CASRTDWSTDTQYF
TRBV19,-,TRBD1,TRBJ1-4,TGTGCCAGTACTACCGACAGGGGTGGAGAAAAACTGTTTTTT,CASTTDRGGEKLFF
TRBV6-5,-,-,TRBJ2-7,TGTGCCAGCAGTTCCCCCCTCGGAGCCTACGAGCAGTACTTC,CASSSPLGAYEQYF
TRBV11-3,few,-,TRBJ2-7,TGTGCCAGCAGCTTAGTGGGTTCCTACGAGCAGTACTTC,CASSLVGSYEQYF
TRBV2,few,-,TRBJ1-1,TGTGCCAGCAGTGGACAGCCGAACACTGAAGCTTTCTTT,CASSGQPNTEAFF
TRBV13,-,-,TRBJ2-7,TGTGCCAGCAGCCCAGGGAGGACCTACGAGCAGTACTTC,CASSPGRTYEQYF
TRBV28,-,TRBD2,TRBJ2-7,TGTGCCAGCAGTGAATGGGGGGGGTCCTCCTACGAGCAGCACTTC,CASSEWGGSSYEQHF
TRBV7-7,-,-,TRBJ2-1,TGTGCTAGCAGCCGCCTAGCCGGAGCTGATGAGCAGTTCTTC,CASSRLAGADEQFF
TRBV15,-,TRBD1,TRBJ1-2,TGTGCCACCAGCAGAGATCAACCGGGACAGGGGGGGAACTATGGCTACACCTTC,CATSRDQPGQGGNYGYTF
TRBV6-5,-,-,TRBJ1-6,TGTGCCAGCAGTTACACGGACAATTCACCCCTCCACTTT,CASSYTDNSPLHF
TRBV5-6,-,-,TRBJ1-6,TGTGCCAGCAGCTTCGGCAGGGTCTTCCACTTT,CASSFGRVFHF
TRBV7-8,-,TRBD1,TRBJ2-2,TGTGCCAGCAGCTTAGCGACAGGGAATGGTAGGGAGCTGTTTTTT,CASSLATGNGRELFF
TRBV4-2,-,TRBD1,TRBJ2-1,TGTGCCAGCAGCCAGCTCCGGGACAGGGACTACAATGAGCAGTTCTTC,CASSQLRDRDYNEQFF
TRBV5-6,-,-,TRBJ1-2,TGTGCCAGCAGCCCCGGGGACTTTAGGTATGGCTACACCTTC,CASSPGDFRYGYTF
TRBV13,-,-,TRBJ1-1,TGTGCCAGCAGCTCGAGCACTCCACCCACTGAAGCTTTCTTT,CASSSSTPPTEAFF
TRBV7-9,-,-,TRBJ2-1,TGTGCCAGCAGCTCGGACGGTTGGACCTACAATGAGCAGTTCTTC,CASSSDGWTYNEQFF
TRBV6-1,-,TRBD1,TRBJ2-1,TGTGCCAGTAGGGAGACAGGGATCTACAATGAGCAGTTCTTC,CASRETGIYNEQFF
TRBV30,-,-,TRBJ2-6,TGTGCCTGGAGTGTACGGGGTGGGGCCAACGTCCTGACTTTC,CAWSVRGGANVLTF
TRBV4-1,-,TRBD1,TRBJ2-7,TGCGCCAGCAGCCAGGAACCGGGGACAGTCGCCCCCTACGAGCAGTACTTC,CASSQEPGTVAPYEQYF
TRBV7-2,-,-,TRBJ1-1,TGTGCCAGCAGCTTAGGGGCTTGGAACACTGAAGCTTTCTTT,CASSLGAWNTEAFF
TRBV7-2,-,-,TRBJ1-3,TGTGCCAGCAGCTTAGACCCCTCTGGAAACACCATATATTTT,CASSLDPSGNTIYF
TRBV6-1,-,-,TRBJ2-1,TGTGCCAGCAAGGAGGGGAGCGATGAGCAGTTCTTC,CASKEGSDEQFF
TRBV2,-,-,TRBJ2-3,TGTGCCAGCAGGGAGAAGAGGGGGGGCTCGGGCACAGATACGCAGTATTTT,CASREKRGGSGTDTQYF
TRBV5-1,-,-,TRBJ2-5,TGCGCCAGCAGCTCACGGACTTCATCAAGAGAGACCCAGTACTTC,CASSSRTSSRETQYF
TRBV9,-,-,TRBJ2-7,TGTGCCAGCAGTAAACAGGGTGGGTACGAGCAGTACTTC,CASSKQGGYEQYF
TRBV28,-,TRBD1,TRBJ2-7,TGTGCCAGCAGCCCTCGGACAGGGACCGGCGAGCAGTACTTC,CASSPRTGTGEQYF